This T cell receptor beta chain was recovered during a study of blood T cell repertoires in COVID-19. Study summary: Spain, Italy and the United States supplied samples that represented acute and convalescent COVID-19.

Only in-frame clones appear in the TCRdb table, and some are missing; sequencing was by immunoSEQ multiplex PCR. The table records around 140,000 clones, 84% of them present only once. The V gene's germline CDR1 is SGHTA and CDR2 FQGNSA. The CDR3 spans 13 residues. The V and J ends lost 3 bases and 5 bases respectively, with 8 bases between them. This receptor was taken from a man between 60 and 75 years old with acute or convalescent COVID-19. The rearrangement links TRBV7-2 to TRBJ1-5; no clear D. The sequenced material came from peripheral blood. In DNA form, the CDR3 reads TGTGCCAGCAGCTTCGCGAGCGATCAGCCCCAGCATTTT. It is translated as CASSFASDQPQHF.